The 32 T cell receptor beta chains below were found in one sample sequenced in a study of shared clonotypes between healthy human individuals. The assay was immunoSEQ multiplex PCR, and TCRdb's table has in-frame clones only and misses some. Of a few hundred thousand clones in the sample, around 78% were seen once. Source material: PBMCs. These receptors originate from a woman aged 40 to 50 in good health. Some clones in this sample may be carry-over from other donors' samples.

The gene calls are TRBV7-3 and TRBJ2-3; TRBD2 is a possible D gene (6 bases). The CDR3 sequence is 15 residues long. Germline assignment: CDR1 SGHTA and CDR2 FQGTGA. V was clipped by 5 bases and J by 4 bases, with 16 bases between them. The CDR3 DNA is TGTGCCAGCAGCGTGAATCCGGGAGAGGCAGATACGCAGTATTTT. Translated: CASSVNPGEADTQYF.

The chain employs TRBV25-1 and TRBJ1-2, with unresolved D. The CDR3 contains 12 residues. Germline CDR1 and CDR2: MGHDK and SYGVNS. The ends were cut back, 4 bases at V and 4 bases at J, with 7 bases in the middle. The CDR3 sequence is CASSVGRYGYTF. The CDR3 DNA reads as TGTGCCAGCAGTGTAGGGCGCTATGGCTACACCTTC.

The chain is built from TRBV6-4 and TRBJ2-2, with TRBD1 identical over 10 bases. The germline V gene encodes CDR1 MRHNA and CDR2 SNTAGT. Trimming cost V 10 bases and J 5 bases; bases outside gene matches: 7. The length of the CDR3 is 14 residues. The chain's CDR3 is CANSGQGGTGELFF. DNA of the CDR3: TGTGCCAACTCCGGACAGGGGGGGACCGGGGAGCTGTTTTTT.

The rearrangement joins TRBV5-1 to TRBJ2-1; TRBD2 matches at 7 bases. V gave up 0 bases and J gave up 5 bases; unmatched junction bases: 2. Germline-derived CDR1 and CDR2 are SGHRS and YFSETQ. The CDR3 is 14 amino acids. The CDR3 DNA follows: TGCGCCAGCAGCTTGGTACTAGCGAACAATGAGCAGTTCTTC. It yields the protein CASSLVLANNEQFF.

The rearrangement links TRBV5-6 to TRBJ1-2; TRBD1 matches 7 bases. CDR3 length equals 16 residues. Looked up from germline, CDR1 is SGHDT and CDR2 is YYEEEE. The junction had 15 bases not matched to a gene; V was cut back by 6 bases and J by 4 bases. The DNA of the CDR3 is TGTGCCAGCACCAGGGGGGCAGGGAACCGACCCTATGGCTACACCTTC. This sequence encodes CASTRGAGNRPYGYTF.

The chain recombines TRBV7-2 with TRBJ1-3; no definite D call. CDR3 size: 14 residues. Between the trimmed V and J ends, which lost 3 bases and 4 bases, there was a span of 10 bases. Germline lookup yields CDR1 SGHTA and CDR2 FQGNSA. The CDR3 DNA reads TGTGCCAGCAGCTTCTCAGGACGGGGAAACACCATATATTTT. It encodes CASSFSGRGNTIYF. Combining the CDR3 with reference TRBV7-2 and TRBJ1-3 gives the whole variable domain GAGVSQSPSNKVTEKGKDVELRCDPISGHTALYWYRQSLGQGLEFLIYFQGNSAPDKSGLPSDRFSAERTGGSVSTLTIQRTQQEDSAVYLCASSFSGRGNTIYFGEGSWLTVV.

In the case of this clone: At one end the junction does not follow the germline gene, possibly because of a read error. The chain employs TRBV27 and TRBJ2-7; D tentatively fits TRBD1 or TRBD2 (6 bases each). Germline loops: CDR1 MNHEY, CDR2 SMNVEV (reference sequence). CDR3 length equals 8 residues. Here the CDR3 reads CASTGAGF. The CDR3 DNA reads TGTGCCAGCACGGGGGCAGGCTTC.

The V gene is TRBV7-2, the J gene TRBJ1-2; D not certain. Per the germline V gene, CDR1 is SGHTA and CDR2 is FQGNSA. V lost 5 bases, J lost 5 bases, and 9 bases lay in between. The CDR3 extends over 12 amino acids. The CDR3: CASSPIGYGYTF. Here the CDR3 DNA reads TGTGCCAGCAGCCCCATTGGGTATGGCTACACCTTC.

The chain couples TRBV11-2 to TRBJ2-7, with 7 bases that match TRBD1. Germline V gene sequence: CDR1 SGHAT, CDR2 FQNNGV. The ends lost 5 bases at V and 6 bases at J; junction bases unmatched: 10. The CDR3 loop spans 14 amino acids. The CDR3 region is CASSRDREMGEQYF. Here the CDR3 DNA reads TGTGCCAGCAGCCGTGACAGGGAAATGGGCGAGCAGTACTTC.

This clone was detected only once. The chain uses TRBV30 and TRBJ2-7; 11 bases map to TRBD2. V gave up 2 bases and J gave up 0 bases; unmatched junction bases: 3. CDR3 length: 15 amino acids. CDR1 and CDR2 from the germline V gene are GTSNPN and SVGIG (reference sequence). The CDR3 sequence: CAWSRGLADSYEQYF. The CDR3, as DNA: TGTGCCTGGAGTAGGGGACTAGCGGACTCCTACGAGCAGTACTTC.

This chain links TRBV4-2 with TRBJ2-7; D is possibly TRBD2 (6 bases). CDR1 LGHNA and CDR2 YNFKEQ come from the germline V gene. The CDR3 is 16 amino acids. Between the trimmed V and J ends, which lost 4 bases and 2 bases, there was a span of 18 bases. CDR3 nucleotide sequence: TGTGCCAGCAGCCCAATGGGGGGTAGCGGAACCTACGAGCAGTACTTC. Translation: CASSPMGGSGTYEQYF.

V gene TRBV5-1 combines with J gene TRBJ2-1, with 7 positions matching TRBD2. CDR1 is SGHRS, CDR2 YFSETQ, per germline. CDR3 length: 15 amino acids. The V gene end was trimmed by 6 bases and the J gene end by 9 bases; junction bases not matched to a gene: 15. The CDR3 DNA reads as TGCGCCAGCACCCCAGCGGGGAGTATTATAGGTGAGCAGTTCTTC. This codes for CASTPAGSIIGEQFF.

The CDR3 DNA reads as TGTGCCAGCAGTACCGCGGGGCCACCCAATGAGCAGTTCTTC. It specifies CASSTAGPPNEQFF. This chain joins TRBV6-1 and TRBJ2-1; TRBD2 might be the D (6 bases). The germline V gene encodes CDR1 MNHNS and CDR2 SASEGT. The CDR3 consists of 14 residues. V lost 5 bases to trimming and J lost 6 bases, with 14 bases between them.

This sequence joins TRBV13 and TRBJ2-7; D is perhaps TRBD1 (6 bases). Germline CDR1 PRHDT, CDR2 FYEKMQ (reference sequence). This CDR3 is built from 13 residues. Trimming took off 4 bases at V and 4 bases at J, with 11 bases between the two ends. CDR3 bases: TGTGCCAGCAGCTCCGGACAGAAATACGAGCAGTACTTC. The encoded protein is CASSSGQKYEQYF.

This clone was counted a single time. The rearrangement joins TRBV2 to TRBJ2-3, with D unclear. Between the trimmed V and J ends, which lost 3 bases and 2 bases, there was a span of 9 bases. The germline gives CDR1 SNHLY, CDR2 FYNNEI. CDR3 length equals 14 residues. CDR3 amino acids: CASSDRLYTDTQYF. The CDR3 nucleotides are TGTGCCAGCAGTGACAGGCTTTACACAGATACGCAGTATTTT. Full variable domain (rest looked up from reference TRBV2 and TRBJ2-3): EPEVTQTPSHQVTQMGQEVILRCVPISNHLYFYWYRQILGQKVEFLVSFYNNEISEKSEIFDDQFSVERPDGSNFTLKIRSTKLEDSAMYFCASSDRLYTDTQYFGPGTRLTVL.

The V and J genes are TRBV25-1 and TRBJ1-2; D might be TRBD1 (5 bases). CDR3 length equals 12 residues. Trimming removed 9 bases from V and 0 bases from J, with 8 bases in between. CDR1 and CDR2 from the germline V gene are MGHDK and SYGVNS. The CDR3 loop reads CASAQANYGYTF. The CDR3 nucleotides read TGTGCCAGTGCACAGGCTAACTATGGCTACACCTTC.

In its sample, this clone was seen a few times. The chain uses TRBV2 and TRBJ2-1, with TRBD2 matching over 8 bases. The germline gives CDR1 SNHLY, CDR2 FYNNEI. The CDR3 contains 15 residues. V shed 6 bases, J shed 5 bases, and the junction held 9 bases outside the gene matches. Here the CDR3 reads CASRPGAGGDNEQFF. CDR3 DNA sequence: TGTGCCAGCAGACCCGGGGCGGGAGGAGACAATGAGCAGTTCTTC.

The V and J genes are TRBV7-2 and TRBJ1-5; 7 bases align to TRBD1. With 5 bases clipped from V and 5 bases from J, the junction kept 6 bases outside the gene matches. The CDR3 is 14 amino acids. Germline CDR1 SGHTA, CDR2 FQGNSA. The CDR3, as DNA: TGTGCCAGCAGCCGACAGGGTGGAGATCAGCCCCAGCATTTT. Translating it yields CASSRQGGDQPQHF.

The rearrangement uses TRBV30 and TRBJ1-1; 9 bases agree with TRBD1. V lost 3 bases, J lost 4 bases, and 3 bases stayed unmatched. The CDR3 contains 13 residues. CDR1 is GTSNPN, CDR2 SVGIG, per germline (reference sequence). The CDR3 here is CAWRTGGGTEAFF. CDR3 nucleotide sequence: TGTGCCTGGAGGACAGGGGGAGGCACTGAAGCTTTCTTT.

The chain joins TRBV10-1 to TRBJ2-5, with 8 bases fitting TRBD1. CDR1 and CDR2 (germline): WNHNN, SYGVQD (reference sequence). With 4 bases clipped from V and 5 bases from J, the junction kept 9 bases outside the gene matches. This CDR3 comprises 15 residues. The DNA of the CDR3 is TGCGCCAGCAGTGTTTTCAGGGGGCACTTGGAGACCCAGTACTTC. It is translated as CASSVFRGHLETQYF.

The sample holds one count of this clone. CDR3 residues: CASSLRRDTEAFF. Written as DNA, the CDR3 is TGTGCCAGCAGTTTGCGCAGAGACACTGAAGCTTTCTTT. V and J are TRBV27 and TRBJ1-1, with D uncertain. From germline, CDR1 is MNHEY and CDR2 SMNVEV (reference sequence). Trimming took off 3 bases at V and 3 bases at J, with 8 bases between the two ends. CDR3 length: 13 residues.

In this sample, this clone turned up once. V and J are TRBV10-3 and TRBJ2-7, with D perhaps matching TRBD1 (5 bases). Germline values: CDR1 ENHRY, CDR2 SYGVKD. There are 12 residues in the CDR3. Deletions cut 3 bases from V and 4 bases from J, with 7 bases between. This CDR3 reads CAISDRVYEQYF. CDR3 DNA sequence: TGTGCCATCAGTGACAGGGTGTACGAGCAGTACTTC.

V and J are TRBV6-5 and TRBJ2-7; D is unresolved. Per germline, CDR1 MNHEY and CDR2 SVGAGI. Trimming cost V 2 bases and J 2 bases, with 10 bases left between them. CDR3 length: 14 amino acids. This CDR3 is CASSYGDGPYEQYF. The CDR3 DNA reads TGTGCCAGCAGTTACGGGGATGGACCCTACGAGCAGTACTTC.

The chain recombines TRBV18 with TRBJ2-3; 8 bases fit TRBD1. Germline loops: CDR1 KGHSH, CDR2 LQKENI. This CDR3 spans 17 amino acids. Germline trimming cut 2 bases from V and 2 bases from J; bases unmatched to any gene: 9. The CDR3 bases are TGTGCCAGCTCACCAACGGTGACAGGGGAGACCACAGATACGCAGTATTTT. This gives the protein CASSPTVTGETTDTQYF.

The J gene is TRBJ2-7, the V gene TRBV18, with 8 positions matching TRBD1. Germline CDR1 is KGHSH and CDR2 is LQKENI. Trimming at V came to 2 bases and at J to 5 bases, leaving 8 bases not matched to a gene. The CDR3 extends over 15 amino acids. The DNA of the CDR3 is TGTGCCAGCTCACCAAGACAGGGGCTTAAGGACGAGCAGTACTTC. Translating gives CASSPRQGLKDEQYF.

The chain links TRBV6-1 to TRBJ2-7; 8 nucleotides agree with TRBD2. Germline values: CDR1 MNHNS, CDR2 SASEGT. V shed 7 bases, J shed 5 bases, and the junction held 10 bases outside the gene matches. The CDR3 consists of 14 residues. CDR3 sequence: CASNLEREIHEQYF. CDR3 DNA: TGTGCCAGCAACCTCGAGCGGGAGATCCACGAGCAGTACTTC.

This chain joins TRBV28 and TRBJ1-2; TRBD1 aligns across 8 bases. The CDR3 contains 14 residues. The V and J ends lost 6 bases and 8 bases, in that order; junction bases with no gene match: 11. CDR1 MDHEN and CDR2 SYDVKM come from the germline V gene. In DNA form, the CDR3 reads TGTGCCAGCAGGAAACAGGGGGTGTCTCAAGGCTACACCTTC. Translation gives CASRKQGVSQGYTF.

The CDR3 here is CSVGVGGNTDTQYF. Written as DNA, the CDR3 is TGCAGCGTTGGCGTGGGAGGAAACACAGATACGCAGTATTTT. The chain uses TRBV29-1 and TRBJ2-3, with D possibly matching TRBD2 (6 bases). Trimming cost V 4 bases and J 2 bases, with 13 bases left between them. Germline CDR1 reads SQVTM; CDR2 reads ANQGSEA. The CDR3 runs 14 residues.

The chain has TRBV27 and TRBJ1-4, with D possibly being TRBD1 (5 bases). The CDR3 has 12 amino acids. V gave up 7 bases and J gave up 8 bases, with 11 bases separating them. The germline gives CDR1 MNHEY, CDR2 SMNVEV (reference sequence). CDR3 region: CASTTGGEKLFF. The DNA for the CDR3 is TGTGCCAGCACCACAGGAGGGGAAAAACTGTTTTTT.

This chain connects TRBV28 to TRBJ1-2; possible D gene TRBD1, 5 bases. Germline CDR1 MDHEN, CDR2 SYDVKM. Trimming shortened V by 10 bases and J by 4 bases, and 22 bases separated the two germline ends. The CDR3 sequence is 15 residues long. CDR3 sequence (DNA): TGTGCCACCTTCGGGACCGCGCGGCAGGGCTATGGCTACACCTTC. Translating it yields CATFGTARQGYGYTF.

The chain combines TRBV6-1 with TRBJ2-5; TRBD1 agrees at 7 bases. Germline CDR1 and CDR2: MNHNS and SASEGT. The trim removed 0 bases at V and 13 bases at J, leaving 5 bases unmatched. This CDR3 has 12 amino acids. CDR3 amino acids: CASSEAGQFLYF. The CDR3 DNA sequence: TGTGCCAGCAGTGAAGCGGGACAGTTTCTGTACTTC.

This clone was counted only a few times. This may stem from a read error, because a much larger clone lies one nucleotide away. Additional DNA sequences in this sample encode the identical CDR3. The chain has TRBV19 and TRBJ2-6; TRBD1 matches 9 bases. The CDR3 contains 16 residues. Germline CDR1 and CDR2: LNHDA and SQIVND (reference sequence). CDR3 bases: TGTGCCAGTAGTAAACAGGGGGCTTCTGGGGCCAACGTCCTGACCTTC. Encoded protein: CASSKQGASGANVLTF.